The T cell receptor (beta chain) described here comes from a study of blood T cell repertoires in COVID-19. At the level of the study: Spain, Italy and the United States supplied samples that represented acute and convalescent COVID-19. The cDNA or gDNA used as material had been derived from T cells, B-cell-depleted T cells, or PBMCs.

In the original workflow: Estimation of nucleated cell counts was performed using reference gene primer amplification. Profiled with immunoSEQ multiplex PCR; TCRdb holds only in-frame clones, not every one. The DNA gave D and trimming, while V, J and clone size come from that table. The sample yields about 220,000 clones, approximately 80% seen once. The CDR3 extends over 17 amino acids. Germline CDR1 reads MNHEY; CDR2 reads SMNVEV (reference sequence). Trimming pared 5 bases from V and 4 bases from J, leaving 24 bases between. Input material: peripheral blood. The TCR comes from a human donor in a cohort sampled during active COVID-19. This chain links TRBV27 with TRBJ2-7, with D perhaps TRBD2 (6 bases). In DNA, the CDR3 is TGTGCCAGCAGTCAGGCCGCCAGTTACGGGAGAGCTTACGAGCAGTACTTC. This translates into CASSQAASYGRAYEQYF.